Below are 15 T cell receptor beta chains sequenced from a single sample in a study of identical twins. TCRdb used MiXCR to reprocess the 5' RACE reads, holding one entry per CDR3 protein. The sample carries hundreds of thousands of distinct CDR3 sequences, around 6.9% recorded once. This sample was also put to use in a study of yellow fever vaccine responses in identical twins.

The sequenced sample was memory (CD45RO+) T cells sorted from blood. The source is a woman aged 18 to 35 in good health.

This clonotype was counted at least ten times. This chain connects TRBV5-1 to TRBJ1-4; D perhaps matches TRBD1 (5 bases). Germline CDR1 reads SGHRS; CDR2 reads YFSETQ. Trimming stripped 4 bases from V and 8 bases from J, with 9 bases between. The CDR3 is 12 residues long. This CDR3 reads CASSRDGEKLFF. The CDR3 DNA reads TGCGCCAGCAGCCGGGACGGCGAAAAACTGTTTTTT.

As DNA, the CDR3 is TGTGCCAGCAGTTTCGGGGGGACTATTAACTATGGCTACACCTTC. Protein product: CASSFGGTINYGYTF. The chain is built from TRBV28 and TRBJ1-2; tentatively, D is TRBD1 (5 bases). Germline V gene lookup returns CDR1 MDHEN and CDR2 SYDVKM. The CDR3 spans 15 residues. V lost 3 bases and J 1 base, leaving 12 bases between the germline ends.

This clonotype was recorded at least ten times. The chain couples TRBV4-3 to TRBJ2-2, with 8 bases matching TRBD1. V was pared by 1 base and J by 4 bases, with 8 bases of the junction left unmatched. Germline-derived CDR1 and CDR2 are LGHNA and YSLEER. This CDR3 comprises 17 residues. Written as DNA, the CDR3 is TGCGCCAGCAGCCAAGTCCTGGGACAGGCGAGCACCGGGGAGCTGTTTTTT. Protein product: CASSQVLGQASTGELFF.

The CDR3 reads CASSLNGGMNTEAFF. The DNA of the CDR3 is TGTGCCAGCAGCTTAAACGGGGGAATGAACACTGAAGCTTTCTTT. The rearrangement uses TRBV7-3 and TRBJ1-1, with TRBD1 as a possible D gene (5 bases). The germline gives CDR1 SGHTA, CDR2 FQGTGA. This CDR3 region has 15 residues. V was trimmed by 1 base and J by 0 bases, leaving 9 bases between them.

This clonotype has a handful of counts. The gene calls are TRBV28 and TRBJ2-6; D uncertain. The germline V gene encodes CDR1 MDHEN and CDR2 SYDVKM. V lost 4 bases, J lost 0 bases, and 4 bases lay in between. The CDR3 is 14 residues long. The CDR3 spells CASSSGSGANVLTF. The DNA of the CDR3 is TGTGCCAGCAGTTCGGGCTCTGGGGCCAACGTCCTGACTTTC.

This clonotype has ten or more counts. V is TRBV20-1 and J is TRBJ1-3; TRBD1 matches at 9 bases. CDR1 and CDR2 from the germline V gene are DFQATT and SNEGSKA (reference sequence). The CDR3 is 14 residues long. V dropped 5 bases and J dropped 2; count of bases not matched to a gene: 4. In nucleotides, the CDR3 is TGCAGTGCTGGGGACAGGGTTGCTGGAAACACCATATATTTT. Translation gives CSAGDRVAGNTIYF.

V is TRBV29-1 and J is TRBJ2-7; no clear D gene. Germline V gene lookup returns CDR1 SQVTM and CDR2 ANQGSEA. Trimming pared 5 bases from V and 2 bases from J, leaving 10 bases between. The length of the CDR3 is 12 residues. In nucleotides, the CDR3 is TGCAGCGTTTTGGGCAGAACCTACGAGCAGTACTTC. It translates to CSVLGRTYEQYF.

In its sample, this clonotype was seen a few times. CDR3 sequence: CASSSPGLAIYEQYF. CDR3 nucleotide sequence: TGTGCCAGCAGCTCCCCGGGACTAGCGATCTACGAGCAGTACTTC. The V gene is TRBV7-2, the J gene TRBJ2-7, with 10 bases matching TRBD2. Losses at the gene ends were 4 bases for V and 3 bases for J; bases not matched to a gene: 6. The V gene's germline CDR1 is SGHTA and CDR2 FQGNSA. The CDR3 has 15 amino acids.

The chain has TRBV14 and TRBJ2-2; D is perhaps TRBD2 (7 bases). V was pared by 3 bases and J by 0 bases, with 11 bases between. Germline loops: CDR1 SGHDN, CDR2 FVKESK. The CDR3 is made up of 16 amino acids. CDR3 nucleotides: TGTGCCAGCAGCCACAGGGGAGGGCCGAACACCGGGGAGCTGTTTTTT. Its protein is CASSHRGGPNTGELFF. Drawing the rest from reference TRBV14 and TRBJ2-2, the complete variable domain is EAGVTQFPSHSVIEKGQTVTLRCDPISGHDNLYWYRRVMGKEIKFLLHFVKESKQDESGMPNNRFLAERTGGTYSTLKVQPAELEDSGVYFCASSHRGGPNTGELFFGEGSRLTVL.

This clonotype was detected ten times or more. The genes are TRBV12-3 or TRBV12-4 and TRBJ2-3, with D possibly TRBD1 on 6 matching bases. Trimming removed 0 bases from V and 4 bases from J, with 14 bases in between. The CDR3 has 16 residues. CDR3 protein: CASSLAGAGIADTQYF. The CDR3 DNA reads TGTGCCAGCAGTTTAGCGGGGGCCGGTATTGCAGATACGCAGTATTTT.

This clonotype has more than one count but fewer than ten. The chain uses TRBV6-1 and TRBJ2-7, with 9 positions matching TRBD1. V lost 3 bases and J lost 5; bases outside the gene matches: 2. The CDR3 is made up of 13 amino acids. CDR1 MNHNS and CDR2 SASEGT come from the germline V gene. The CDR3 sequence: CASSDRQGDEQYF. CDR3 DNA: TGTGCCAGCAGTGATAGACAGGGGGACGAGCAGTACTTC.

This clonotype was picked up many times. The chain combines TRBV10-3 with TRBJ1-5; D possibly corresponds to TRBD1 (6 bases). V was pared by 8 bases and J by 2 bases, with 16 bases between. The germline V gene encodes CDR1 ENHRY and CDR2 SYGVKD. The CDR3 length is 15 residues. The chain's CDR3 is CAIGREGEGNQPQHF. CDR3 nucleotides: TGTGCCATCGGCCGGGAGGGGGAGGGCAATCAGCCCCAGCATTTT.

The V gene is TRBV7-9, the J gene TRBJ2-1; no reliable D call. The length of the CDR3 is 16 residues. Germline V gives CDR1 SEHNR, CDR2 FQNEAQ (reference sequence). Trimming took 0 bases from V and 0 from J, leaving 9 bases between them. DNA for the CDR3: TGTGCCAGCAGCTTAGCTAAGGCAGCCTCCTACAATGAGCAGTTCTTC. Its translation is CASSLAKAASYNEQFF.

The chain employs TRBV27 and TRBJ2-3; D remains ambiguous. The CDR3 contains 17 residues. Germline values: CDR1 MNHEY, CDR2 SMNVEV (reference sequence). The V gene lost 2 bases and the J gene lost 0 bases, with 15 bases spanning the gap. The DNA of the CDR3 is TGTGCCAGCAGTTTACGGACCCTCGTCTCTAGCACAGATACGCAGTATTTT. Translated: CASSLRTLVSSTDTQYF.

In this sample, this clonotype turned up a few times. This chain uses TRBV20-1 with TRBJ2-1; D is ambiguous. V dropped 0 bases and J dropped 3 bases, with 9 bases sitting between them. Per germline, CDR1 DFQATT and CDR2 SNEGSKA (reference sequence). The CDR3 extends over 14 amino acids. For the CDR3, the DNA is TGCAGTGCTAGAGACGGGTCCCACTACAATGAGCAGTTCTTC. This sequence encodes CSARDGSHYNEQFF.